These 29 T cell receptor beta chains were all obtained from the same sample, sequenced in a study of T cells in Graves' hyperthyroidism and ophthalmopathy. Amplified regions were TCR beta CDR3 sequences from RNA transcripts. First-round RT-PCR targeting the TCR CDR3 was performed with the HTBI primer set. In TCRdb, the multiplex PCR reads were re-called with MiXCR into one record per CDR3 protein. The table lists 200,000 to 250,000 distinct CDR3 sequences, roughly a sixth of them singletons. The specimen was blood. All receptors come from a woman aged 45-65 years with Graves' hyperthyroidism.

This clonotype was counted between two and nine times. This chain connects TRBV7-2 to TRBJ2-7; 8 bases are shared with TRBD2. Germline V lookup: CDR1 SGHTA, CDR2 FQGNSA. This CDR3 has 20 amino acids. Trimming cost V 5 bases and J 1 base; bases outside gene matches: 22. The CDR3 is CASSPRGGRAFADSSYEQYF. The DNA for the CDR3 is TGTGCCAGCAGCCCCCGCGGGGGGAGGGCCTTTGCCGACTCTTCCTACGAGCAGTACTTC.

The chain employs TRBV9 and TRBJ2-7; 11 nucleotides align to TRBD2. CDR3 length: 14 amino acids. Germline loops: CDR1 SGDLS, CDR2 YYNGEE. The J segment lost 5 bases and the V segment lost 3 bases, leaving 4 bases of the junction unmatched. Written as DNA, the CDR3 is TGTGCCAGCAGCGAGGGGACTAGCGGCGACGAGCAGTACTTC. This codes for CASSEGTSGDEQYF.

In this sample, this clonotype turned up a few times. The J gene is TRBJ2-7, the V gene TRBV20-1; no clear D. CDR3 size: 13 residues. Trimming shortened V by 5 bases and J by 0 bases, and 11 bases separated the two germline ends. The germline CDR1 and CDR2 sequences are DFQATT and SNEGSKA (reference sequence). CDR3 loop: CSALRGDSYEQYF. The CDR3 DNA reads TGCAGTGCTCTACGAGGCGACTCCTACGAGCAGTACTTC.

This clonotype has just a few counts. The V gene is TRBV7-9, the J gene TRBJ1-1, with D perhaps TRBD1 (6 bases). The CDR3 has 17 amino acids. CDR1 and CDR2 (germline): SEHNR, FQNEAQ (reference sequence). The V end was cut by 5 bases, the J end by 5 bases, with 24 bases between. The CDR3 region has the DNA TGTGCCAGCAGCCCCATCAGGGGCGCGGACCTGAGTACTGAAGCTTTCTTT. The encoded protein is CASSPIRGADLSTEAFF.

This clonotype was counted ten times or more. The V gene is TRBV10-1, the J gene TRBJ2-3, with 7 bases identical to TRBD2. CDR3 size: 13 residues. V was clipped by 2 bases and J by 5 bases; unmatched bases: 1. Per the germline V gene, CDR1 is WNHNN and CDR2 is SYGVQD (reference sequence). DNA for the CDR3: TGCGCCAGCAGTGAGACTAGCGAAGATACGCAGTATTTT. Translating it yields CASSETSEDTQYF.

This clonotype was detected many times. The chain employs TRBV27 and TRBJ2-7; D unclear. V dropped 0 bases and J dropped 1 base, with 10 bases sitting between them. CDR3 length equals 15 residues. Germline CDR1 reads MNHEY; CDR2 reads SMNVEV (reference sequence). The CDR3 nucleotides are TGTGCCAGCAGTTTATCGAATCCCGTATCCTACGAGCAGTACTTC. Its protein product is CASSLSNPVSYEQYF.

The rearrangement links TRBV6-1 to TRBJ1-1, with 7 bases lining up with TRBD1. Germline CDR1 is MNHNS and CDR2 is SASEGT. The V and J ends lost 7 bases and 3 bases, in that order; junction bases with no gene match: 11. The CDR3 runs to 15 residues. The CDR3 here is CASNSQGGFDTEAFF. CDR3 bases: TGTGCCAGCAACTCTCAGGGGGGATTTGACACTGAAGCTTTCTTT.

This chain links TRBV6-4 with TRBJ2-5; perhaps D is TRBD1 or TRBD2 (6 bases each). Germline V gene data show CDR1 as MRHNA and CDR2 as SNTAGT. This CDR3 is 15 amino acids long. The V and J ends lost 2 bases and 5 bases respectively, with 15 bases between them. The CDR3 loop reads CASSDTWGAAETQYF. DNA for the CDR3: TGTGCCAGCAGTGACACGTGGGGGGCTGCGGAGACCCAGTACTTC.

This clonotype was detected ten times or more. The chain uses TRBV30 and TRBJ2-7; D not resolved. Germline loops: CDR1 GTSNPN, CDR2 SVGIG (reference sequence). The CDR3 consists of 11 residues. Trimming cost V 3 bases and J 3 bases, with 6 bases left between them. The CDR3 nucleotides read TGTGCCTGGAGGAAGGTCTACGAGCAGTACTTC. Protein product: CAWRKVYEQYF.

This chain links TRBV12-5 with TRBJ1-5; a possible D gene is TRBD1 (6 bases). This CDR3 region has 16 residues. V lost 3 bases to trimming and J lost 7 bases, with 19 bases between them. CDR1 LGHNT and CDR2 FRNRAP come from the germline V gene. In DNA form, the CDR3 reads TGTGCTAGTGGTTTCCTTGCCTCAGGGGCTAGGCAGCCCCAGCATTTT. Translation gives CASGFLASGARQPQHF.

A few counts support this clonotype. This CDR3 reads CASSATAGRNTQYF. The CDR3 nucleotides read TGTGCCAGTAGTGCGACAGCCGGCCGTAATACGCAGTATTTT. V usage is TRBV19 and J usage is TRBJ2-3; maybe TRBD1 (5 bases). With 5 bases removed from V and 7 bases from J, the gap between germline ends came to 16 bases. The CDR3 loop spans 14 amino acids. CDR1 LNHDA and CDR2 SQIVND come from the germline V gene (reference sequence).

This clonotype was detected ten times or more. This chain joins TRBV28 and TRBJ1-4; 7 bases map to TRBD1. The CDR3 is made up of 15 amino acids. V lost 4 bases to trimming and J lost 7 bases; unmatched junction nucleotides: 9. Germline values: CDR1 MDHEN, CDR2 SYDVKM. The CDR3 sequence is CASSWKGATREKLFF. CDR3 DNA: TGTGCCAGCAGTTGGAAGGGGGCGACGCGTGAAAAACTGTTTTTT. Combining the CDR3 with reference TRBV28 and TRBJ1-4 gives the whole variable domain DVKVTQSSRYLVKRTGEKVFLECVQDMDHENMFWYRQDPGLGLRLIYFSYDVKMKEKGDIPEGYSVSREKKERFSLILESASTNQTSMYLCASSWKGATREKLFFGSGTQLSVL.

This sequence joins TRBV9 and TRBJ2-1; D gene uncertain. V lost 0 bases and J 6 bases, leaving 10 bases between the germline ends. CDR3 length: 14 amino acids. Germline V gene sequence: CDR1 SGDLS, CDR2 YYNGEE. In DNA form, the CDR3 reads TGTGCCAGCAGCGTAGGCCAAGAACTCAATGAGCAGTTCTTC. Amino acids: CASSVGQELNEQFF.

This clonotype was seen a few times. The genes are TRBV7-2 and TRBJ1-5, with D perhaps matching TRBD1 (5 bases). Germline V lookup: CDR1 SGHTA, CDR2 FQGNSA. V lost 4 bases, J lost 9 bases, and 16 bases lay in between. The CDR3 has 14 amino acids. CDR3 protein: CASSYPGAGGPQHF. CDR3 DNA: TGTGCCAGCAGCTACCCCGGGGCAGGCGGGCCCCAGCATTTT. The entire variable domain, with the rest obtained from reference TRBV7-2 and TRBJ1-5, is as follows: GAGVSQSPSNKVTEKGKDVELRCDPISGHTALYWYRQSLGQGLEFLIYFQGNSAPDKSGLPSDRFSAERTGGSVSTLTIQRTQQEDSAVYLCASSYPGAGGPQHFGDGTRLSIL.

The CDR3 coding sequence is TGTGCCAGCTCGAGGGCAGAGACCCAGTACTTC. Translating gives CASSRAETQYF. This chain connects TRBV2 to TRBJ2-5, with a possible D match to TRBD2 (5 bases). The CDR3 consists of 11 residues. Germline V CDR1 and CDR2: SNHLY, FYNNEI. The V gene lost 8 bases and the J gene lost 4 bases, with 8 bases spanning the gap.

This clonotype was seen ten or more times. CDR3 coding DNA: TGTGCCAGCAGTCCTAGGGAACTCGAGCAGTACTTC. Protein product: CASSPRELEQYF. This rearrangement joins TRBV2 to TRBJ2-7; no reliable D call. V was shortened by 5 bases and J by 6 bases, with 11 bases between the two germline ends. CDR1 and CDR2 (germline): SNHLY, FYNNEI. This CDR3 has 12 residues.

This clonotype was picked up many times. The V and J genes are TRBV27 and TRBJ2-3, with 9 bases matching TRBD2. This CDR3 is built from 15 residues. The germline gives CDR1 MNHEY, CDR2 SMNVEV (reference sequence). V dropped 8 bases and J dropped 4; count of bases not matched to a gene: 10. The DNA of the CDR3 is TGTGCCAGCCGCCCCGGGACTAGCCGGGCAGATACGCAGTATTTT. Its translation: CASRPGTSRADTQYF.

Only a few counts were recorded for this clonotype. The chain links TRBV27 to TRBJ2-5; maybe TRBD1 (6 bases). CDR1 is MNHEY and CDR2 is SMNVEV in the germline V gene (reference sequence). The V gene lost 5 bases and the J gene lost 5 bases, with 21 bases spanning the gap. CDR3 length: 16 amino acids. CDR3 DNA: TGTGCCAGCAGTCGCCTTATTACAGGGTTCCCGGAGACCCAGTACTTC. This encodes CASSRLITGFPETQYF.

The chain recombines TRBV2 with TRBJ2-7; tentative D call: TRBD1 (6 bases). Germline V lookup: CDR1 SNHLY, CDR2 FYNNEI. The CDR3 loop spans 17 amino acids. V lost 6 bases and J lost 2, with 23 bases in between. CDR3 residues: CASRDQPQTGPAYEQYF. As DNA, the CDR3 is TGTGCCAGCAGGGACCAGCCCCAAACAGGGCCCGCCTACGAGCAGTACTTC.

The chain combines TRBV5-8 with TRBJ2-5, with 9 positions matching TRBD2. Trimming removed 7 bases from V and 1 base from J; junction bases left unmatched: 14. The CDR3 is made up of 17 amino acids. Germline CDR1 reads SGHTS; CDR2 reads YDEGEE. The CDR3 protein is CASREGQLAGFQETQYF. In nucleotides, the CDR3 is TGTGCCAGCCGGGAAGGTCAGCTAGCGGGGTTCCAAGAGACCCAGTACTTC.

This chain links TRBV11-2 with TRBJ1-5; the D gene is possibly TRBD1 (6 bases). This CDR3 has 15 amino acids. V gave up 2 bases and J gave up 6 bases, with 14 bases separating them. Germline V CDR1 and CDR2: SGHAT, FQNNGV. The CDR3 reads CASSLTSGVGQPQHF. The CDR3 DNA is TGTGCCAGCAGCTTAACTTCAGGGGTCGGTCAGCCCCAGCATTTT.

In its sample, this clonotype was seen many times. The chain carries TRBV28 and TRBJ2-1; D perhaps matches TRBD1 (5 bases). The V gene's germline CDR1 is MDHEN and CDR2 SYDVKM. The germline V and J ends were trimmed by 7 bases and 9 bases, with 13 bases remaining between them. The CDR3 has 12 residues. This chain's CDR3 is CASTPGSAEQFF. CDR3 DNA sequence: TGTGCCAGCACGCCAGGGTCGGCTGAGCAGTTCTTC.

Ten or more counts support this clonotype. V and J are TRBV13 and TRBJ2-1; D is undetermined. V was cut by 1 base and J by 0 bases, with 10 bases left in between. The CDR3 is 16 residues long. Germline values: CDR1 PRHDT, CDR2 FYEKMQ (reference sequence). In DNA form, the CDR3 reads TGTGCCAGCAGCTTAGTTATCCTCAGCTCCTACAATGAGCAGTTCTTC. Translation: CASSLVILSSYNEQFF.

Ten or more counts support this clonotype. The chain joins TRBV20-1 to TRBJ1-2; no reliable D call. The CDR3 loop spans 14 amino acids. Per germline, CDR1 DFQATT and CDR2 SNEGSKA (reference sequence). The germline V and J ends were trimmed by 0 bases and 8 bases, with 16 bases remaining between them. The CDR3 protein is CSARDTGVVWGYTF. CDR3 nucleotides: TGCAGTGCTAGAGATACCGGGGTCGTGTGGGGCTACACCTTC.

This clonotype was found many times. This rearrangement joins TRBV12-3 or TRBV12-4 to TRBJ1-5; D ambiguous. V shed 6 bases and J shed 4 bases, with 13 bases lying between them. The CDR3 runs to 14 residues. The CDR3 bases are TGTGCCAGCAGCCTCCGTCTTCGGAATCAGCCCCAGCATTTT. Its protein product is CASSLRLRNQPQHF.

This clonotype was found many times. CDR3 nucleotide sequence: TGTGCCAGCAGCTTAAAGCTGGCTTTGAACACTGAAGCTTTCTTT. This gives the protein CASSLKLALNTEAFF. The chain combines TRBV7-8 with TRBJ1-1; unclear D gene. The CDR3 loop spans 15 amino acids. Trimming removed 2 bases from V and 0 bases from J, with 10 bases in between. Germline V gene sequence: CDR1 SGHVS, CDR2 FQNEAQ.

This clonotype was recorded many times. The chain has TRBV7-3 and TRBJ2-1, with 8 bases fitting TRBD2. Germline trimming cut 2 bases from V and 5 bases from J; bases unmatched to any gene: 5. This CDR3 is built from 15 residues. Germline V CDR1 and CDR2: SGHTA, FQGTGA. For the CDR3, the DNA is TGTGCCAGCAGCTTAGCGGGGGGAGCCCACAATGAGCAGTTCTTC. Translating it yields CASSLAGGAHNEQFF. The full variable domain, rest sourced from reference TRBV7-3 and TRBJ2-1, is GAGVSQTPSNKVTEKGKYVELRCDPISGHTALYWYRQSLGQGPEFLIYFQGTGAADDSGLPNDRFFAVRPEGSVSTLKIQRTERGDSAVYLCASSLAGGAHNEQFFGPGTRLTVL.

This clonotype has a count of ten or more. This sequence joins TRBV12-3 or TRBV12-4 and TRBJ2-7; 10 bases are shared with TRBD1. The V gene end was trimmed by 6 bases and the J gene end by 3 bases; junction bases not matched to a gene: 2. The CDR3 length is 13 residues. The CDR3 nucleotides are TGTGCCAGCAGCTGGGACAGGGGCTACGAGCAGTACTTC. Translation: CASSWDRGYEQYF.

The sample holds many counts of this clonotype. This chain connects TRBV27 to TRBJ1-5; D may be TRBD1 (5 bases). V was pared by 6 bases and J by 4 bases, with 7 bases between. The germline gives CDR1 MNHEY, CDR2 SMNVEV (reference sequence). The CDR3 runs 12 residues. The CDR3 DNA reads TGTGCCAGCAGAAGACAGAATCAGCCCCAGCATTTT. It specifies CASRRQNQPQHF.